This T cell receptor beta chain emerged from a study of CD8 T cells in Susac syndrome. General observations from the study: An acknowledgment was made by the study that its TCR sequencing and HLA analysis involved relatively few individuals.

RNA in amounts of about 0.5 to 1 ug was reverse transcribed with random hexamers. TCRdb independently ran MiXCR on the immunoSEQ multiplex PCR reads; one entry per CDR3 protein. Of roughly 150,000 distinct CDR3 sequences listed, approximately 90% are singletons. Looked up from germline, CDR1 is SQVTM and CDR2 is ANQGSEA. The CDR3 is made up of 12 amino acids. V lost 5 bases, J lost 2 bases, and 10 bases lay in between. On this clonotype: Its antigen remains unidentified.

Healthy donors constituted the control group, matched for age and sex. This TCR was sampled from a human donor in good health. Sequences were obtained from CD4+ T cells from PBMCs. The chain uses TRBV29-1 and TRBJ2-7; D is perhaps TRBD2 (6 bases). CDR3: CSVNRGTYEQYF. The DNA for the CDR3 is TGCAGCGTTAACCGGGGGACCTACGAGCAGTACTTC.